This T cell receptor beta chain was sequenced for a study of blood T cell repertoires in COVID-19. Unmatched junction bases numbered 6, after V lost 5 bases and J lost 5 bases. The germline V gene has CDR1 MNHEY and CDR2 SMNVEV (reference sequence). The CDR3 contains 14 residues. Sequencing was performed with immunoSEQ multiplex PCR; in TCRdb, only in-frame clones are kept and a portion is missing. The table includes fewer than 350,000 clones, approximately 91% detected once. What was sequenced was PBMCs or T cells enriched from blood (not recorded which). The TCR sequence derives from a woman aged 40 to 50 with acute COVID-19. V and J are TRBV27 and TRBJ2-1; TRBD2 matches at 7 bases. The chain's CDR3 is CASSLEGRDNEQFF. Here the CDR3 DNA reads TGTGCCAGCAGTCTAGAGGGGAGGGACAATGAGCAGTTCTTC.